These 8 T cell receptor beta chains were sequenced from one sample in a study of shared clonotypes between healthy human individuals. Generated by immunoSEQ multiplex PCR, the TCRdb table keeps only in-frame clones and is missing some. The sample consists of about a million clones, about 70% of them appearing once. The sequenced sample was memory CD4+ T cells sorted from blood. Documented subset: CD45RA-negative fraction. The receptors were gathered from a man between 18 and 35 years old in good health.

This sequence joins TRBV2 and TRBJ2-3; D is perhaps TRBD1 or TRBD2 (5 bases each). The CDR3 sequence is 15 residues long. V was shortened by 8 bases and J by 2 bases, with 17 bases between the two germline ends. In germline, CDR1 is SNHLY, CDR2 FYNNEI. The DNA for the CDR3 is TGTGCCAGCCTTAAATATGGGACCAACACAGATACGCAGTATTTT. It translates to CASLKYGTNTDTQYF. The complete variable domain, with remaining parts taken from reference TRBV2 and TRBJ2-3, reads EPEVTQTPSHQVTQMGQEVILRCVPISNHLYFYWYRQILGQKVEFLVSFYNNEISEKSEIFDDQFSVERPDGSNFTLKIRSTKLEDSAMYFCASLKYGTNTDTQYFGPGTRLTVL.

Worth noting for this clone: This sample also contains other DNA sequences that code for the same CDR3. The chain joins TRBV10-3 to TRBJ2-3; 7 bases match TRBD2. Germline loops: CDR1 ENHRY, CDR2 SYGVKD. This CDR3 region has 14 residues. V dropped 4 bases and J dropped 1; count of bases not matched to a gene: 2. CDR3 protein: CAISVGGGTDTQYF. The CDR3 DNA is TGTGCCATCAGTGTGGGGGGGGGCACAGATACGCAGTATTTT.

The chain couples TRBV6-6 to TRBJ1-6; no clear D gene. CDR3 length: 12 amino acids. Deletions cut 6 bases from V and 13 bases from J, with 13 bases between. Germline assignment: CDR1 MNHNY and CDR2 SVGAGI (reference sequence). CDR3 region: CASSYLSGPLHF. The CDR3 coding sequence is TGTGCCAGCAGCTACCTATCCGGTCCCCTCCACTTT.

The genes are TRBV7-9 and TRBJ1-4; D gene unclear. Trimming shortened V by 1 base and J by 5 bases, and 11 bases separated the two germline ends. The CDR3 length is 15 residues. Germline CDR1 SEHNR, CDR2 FQNEAQ (reference sequence). The CDR3 DNA reads TGTGCCAGCAGCTTAGATTCAGCGATAAATGAAAAACTGTTTTTT. Translated: CASSLDSAINEKLFF.

J is TRBJ1-3 and V is TRBV4-2; no clear D gene. The length of the CDR3 is 17 residues. V lost 0 bases and J lost 0, with 12 bases in between. Per germline, CDR1 LGHNA and CDR2 YNFKEQ. The CDR3 nucleotides are TGTGCCAGCAGCCAAGAACTGGTGAGAGGCTCTGGAAACACCATATATTTT. Its translation is CASSQELVRGSGNTIYF.

The V call is TRBV5-4, the J call TRBJ1-1, with 8 positions matching TRBD1. Losses at the gene ends were 8 bases for V and 1 base for J; bases not matched to a gene: 7. Germline lookup yields CDR1 SGHNT and CDR2 YYREEE (reference sequence). This CDR3 spans 14 amino acids. CDR3 DNA sequence: TGTGCCAGTACTCCAGGGGGCCGGAACACTGAAGCTTTCTTT. Protein product: CASTPGGRNTEAFF.

This chain uses TRBV30 with TRBJ1-4; D ambiguous. Trimming took off 1 base at V and 8 bases at J, with 11 bases between the two ends. The CDR3 runs 13 residues. Germline CDR1 reads GTSNPN; CDR2 reads SVGIG (reference sequence). Here the CDR3 DNA reads TGTGCCTGGAGTGAAGGGTTAAAAGAAAAACTGTTTTTT. This encodes CAWSEGLKEKLFF.

The V and J genes are TRBV10-3 and TRBJ1-5; a possible D gene is TRBD1 (5 bases). Germline lookup yields CDR1 ENHRY and CDR2 SYGVKD. The CDR3 totals 13 residues. Trimming shortened V by 11 bases and J by 2 bases, and 13 bases separated the two germline ends. The CDR3 region is CAGNRDRNQPQHF. DNA of the CDR3: TGTGCCGGTAACCGGGACCGCAATCAGCCCCAGCATTTT.